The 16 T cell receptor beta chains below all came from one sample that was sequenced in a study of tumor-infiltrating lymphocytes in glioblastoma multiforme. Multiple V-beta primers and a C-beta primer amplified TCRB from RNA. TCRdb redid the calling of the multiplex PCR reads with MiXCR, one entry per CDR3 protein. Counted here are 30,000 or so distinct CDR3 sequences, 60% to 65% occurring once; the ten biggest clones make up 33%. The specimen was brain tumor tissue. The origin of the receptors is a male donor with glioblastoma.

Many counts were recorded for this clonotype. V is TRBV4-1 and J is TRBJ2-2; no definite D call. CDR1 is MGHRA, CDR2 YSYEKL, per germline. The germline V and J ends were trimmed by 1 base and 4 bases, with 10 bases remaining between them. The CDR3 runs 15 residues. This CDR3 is CASSQVSLSTGELFF. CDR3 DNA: TGCGCCAGCAGCCAAGTCTCGTTGAGCACCGGGGAGCTGTTTTTT.

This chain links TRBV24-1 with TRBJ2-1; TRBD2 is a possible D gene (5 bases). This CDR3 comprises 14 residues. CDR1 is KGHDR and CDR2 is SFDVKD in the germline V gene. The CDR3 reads CAASDLTSTNEQFF. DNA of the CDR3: TGTGCTGCCAGTGACTTAACTAGTACCAATGAGCAGTTCTTC.

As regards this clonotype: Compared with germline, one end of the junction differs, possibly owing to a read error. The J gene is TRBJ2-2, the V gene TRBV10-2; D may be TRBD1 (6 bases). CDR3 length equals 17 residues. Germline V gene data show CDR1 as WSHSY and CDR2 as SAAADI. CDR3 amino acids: CASRGALGGRNIGELFF. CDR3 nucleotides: TGCGCCAGCAGAGGGGCCCTAGGGGGAAGGAACATCGGGGAGCTGTTTTTT.

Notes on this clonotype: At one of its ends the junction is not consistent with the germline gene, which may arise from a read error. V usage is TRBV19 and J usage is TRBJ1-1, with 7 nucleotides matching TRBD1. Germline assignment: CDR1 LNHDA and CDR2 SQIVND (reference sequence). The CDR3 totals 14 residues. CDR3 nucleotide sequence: TGTGCCATTAGTCCTGGGACAGCGAACACTGAAGCTTTCTTT. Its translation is CAISPGTANTEAFF.

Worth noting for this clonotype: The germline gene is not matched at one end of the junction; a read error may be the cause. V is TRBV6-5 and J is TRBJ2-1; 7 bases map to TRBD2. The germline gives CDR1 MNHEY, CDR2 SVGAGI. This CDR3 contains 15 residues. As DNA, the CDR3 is TGTGTCAGCAGTTACTCTACAAGCGGGATGGATGAGCAGTTCTTC. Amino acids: CVSSYSTSGMDEQFF.

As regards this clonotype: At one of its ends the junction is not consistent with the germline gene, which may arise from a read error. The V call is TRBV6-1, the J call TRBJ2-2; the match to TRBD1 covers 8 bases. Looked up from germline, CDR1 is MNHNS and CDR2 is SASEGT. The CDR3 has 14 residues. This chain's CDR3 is CTSSRDRIIGELFF. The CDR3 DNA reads TGTACCAGCAGTAGGGACAGGATCATCGGGGAGCTGTTTTTT.

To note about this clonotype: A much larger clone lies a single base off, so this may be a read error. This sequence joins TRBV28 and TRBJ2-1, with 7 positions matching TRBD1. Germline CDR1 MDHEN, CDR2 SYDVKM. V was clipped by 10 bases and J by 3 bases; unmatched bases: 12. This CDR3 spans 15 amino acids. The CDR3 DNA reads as TGTGCCAACAGCAAAACAGGGGACCTCTACAATGAGCAGTTCTTC. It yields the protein CANSKTGDLYNEQFF.

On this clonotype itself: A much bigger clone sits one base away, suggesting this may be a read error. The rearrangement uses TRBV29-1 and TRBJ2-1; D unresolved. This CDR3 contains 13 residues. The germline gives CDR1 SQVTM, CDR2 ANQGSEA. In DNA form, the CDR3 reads TGCAGCATTGAAGATCCTTCGGCCAGTGAGCAGTTCTTC. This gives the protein CSIEDPSASEQFF.

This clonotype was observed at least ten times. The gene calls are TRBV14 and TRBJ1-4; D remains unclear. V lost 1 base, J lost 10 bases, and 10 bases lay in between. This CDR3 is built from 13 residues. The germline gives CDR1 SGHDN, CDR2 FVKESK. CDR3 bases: TGTGCCAGCAGCCAAGGAACCGGCGGAAAACTGTTTTTT. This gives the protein CASSQGTGGKLFF.

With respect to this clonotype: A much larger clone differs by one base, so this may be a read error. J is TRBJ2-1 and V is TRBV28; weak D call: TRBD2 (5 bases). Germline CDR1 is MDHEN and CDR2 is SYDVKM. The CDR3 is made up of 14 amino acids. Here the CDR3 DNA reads TGTGCCAGCAGTCCCTCCTTTACTCACAATGAGCGGCTCTTC. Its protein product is CASSPSFTHNERLF.

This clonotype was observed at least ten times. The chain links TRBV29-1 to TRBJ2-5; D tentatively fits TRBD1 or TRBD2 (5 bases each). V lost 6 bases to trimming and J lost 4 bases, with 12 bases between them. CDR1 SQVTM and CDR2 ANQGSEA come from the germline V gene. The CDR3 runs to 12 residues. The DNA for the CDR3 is TGCAGCGTGGGGGATATTGGAGAGACCCAGTACTTC. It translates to CSVGDIGETQYF.

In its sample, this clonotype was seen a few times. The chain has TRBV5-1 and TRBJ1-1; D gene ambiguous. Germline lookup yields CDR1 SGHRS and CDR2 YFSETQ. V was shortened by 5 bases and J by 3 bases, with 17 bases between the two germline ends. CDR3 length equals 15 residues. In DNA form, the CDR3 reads TGCGCCAGCAGTGAAAAGGGTAATGAGTACACTGAAGCTTTCTTT. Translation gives CASSEKGNEYTEAFF.

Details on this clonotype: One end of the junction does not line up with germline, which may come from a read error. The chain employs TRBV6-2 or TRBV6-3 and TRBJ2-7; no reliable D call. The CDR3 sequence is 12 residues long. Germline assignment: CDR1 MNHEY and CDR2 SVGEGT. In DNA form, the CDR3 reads TGTGCCAACAGCGAGTTTACCTACAAGCAGTACTTC. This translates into CANSEFTYKQYF.

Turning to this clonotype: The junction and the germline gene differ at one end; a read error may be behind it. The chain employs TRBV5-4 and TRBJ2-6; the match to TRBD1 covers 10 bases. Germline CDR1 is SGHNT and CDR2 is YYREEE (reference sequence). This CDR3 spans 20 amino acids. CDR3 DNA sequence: TGTGCCAGCAGCCCGAGGACAGGGGGTTCCCTTAGGTCTGGGGCCAACGCCCTGACTTTC. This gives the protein CASSPRTGGSLRSGANALTF.

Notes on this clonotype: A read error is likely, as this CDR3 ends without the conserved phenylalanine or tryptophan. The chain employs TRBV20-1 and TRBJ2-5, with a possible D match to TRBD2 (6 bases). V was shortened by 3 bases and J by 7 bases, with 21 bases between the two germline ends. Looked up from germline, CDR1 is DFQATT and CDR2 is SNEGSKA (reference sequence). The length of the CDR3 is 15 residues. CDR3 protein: CSASFGGNISGTQYI. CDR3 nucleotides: TGCAGTGCTAGCTTTGGAGGGAATATTAGTGGGACCCAGTACATC.

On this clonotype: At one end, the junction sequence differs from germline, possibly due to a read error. The CDR3 is CASTNHGRDYGYIF. CDR3 sequence (DNA): TGTGCCAGCACCAACCACGGCAGGGACTATGGCTACATCTTC. V and J are TRBV6-2 or TRBV6-3 and TRBJ1-2, with a tentative D call TRBD1 (5 bases). Germline V lookup: CDR1 MNHEY, CDR2 SVGEGT. This CDR3 has 14 amino acids.